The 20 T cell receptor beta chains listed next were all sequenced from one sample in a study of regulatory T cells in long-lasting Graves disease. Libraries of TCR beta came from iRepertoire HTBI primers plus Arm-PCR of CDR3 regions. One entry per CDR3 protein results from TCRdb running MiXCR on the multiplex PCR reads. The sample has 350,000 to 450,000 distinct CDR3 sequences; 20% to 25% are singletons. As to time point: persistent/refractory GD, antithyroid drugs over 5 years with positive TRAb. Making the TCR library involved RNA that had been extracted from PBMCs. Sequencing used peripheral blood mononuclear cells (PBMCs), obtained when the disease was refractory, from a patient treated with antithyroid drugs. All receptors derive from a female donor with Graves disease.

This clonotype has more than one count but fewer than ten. CDR3 in amino acids: CASSSSRTTFRDMDYEQYF. CDR3 coding DNA: TGTGCCAGCAGCTCATCACGCACGACCTTCCGGGACATGGACTACGAGCAGTACTTC. The chain carries TRBV7-9 and TRBJ2-7, with D possibly matching TRBD1 (6 bases). The V gene lost 4 bases and the J gene lost 3 bases, with 28 bases spanning the gap. Germline assignment: CDR1 SEHNR and CDR2 FQNEAQ (reference sequence). The CDR3 totals 19 residues. Together with reference TRBV7-9 and TRBJ2-7, the CDR3 gives the full variable domain: DTGVSQNPRHKITKRGQNVTFRCDPISEHNRLYWYRQTLGQGPEFLTYFQNEAQLEKSRLLSDRFSAERPKGSFSTLEIQRTEQGDSAMYLCASSSSRTTFRDMDYEQYFGPGTRLTVT.

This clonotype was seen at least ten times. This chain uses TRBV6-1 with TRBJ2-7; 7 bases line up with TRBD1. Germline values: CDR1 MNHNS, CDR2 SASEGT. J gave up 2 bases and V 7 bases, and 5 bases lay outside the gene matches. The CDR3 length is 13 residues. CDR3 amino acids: CASKGADAYEQYF. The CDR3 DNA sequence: TGTGCCAGCAAGGGGGCGGACGCCTACGAGCAGTACTTC.

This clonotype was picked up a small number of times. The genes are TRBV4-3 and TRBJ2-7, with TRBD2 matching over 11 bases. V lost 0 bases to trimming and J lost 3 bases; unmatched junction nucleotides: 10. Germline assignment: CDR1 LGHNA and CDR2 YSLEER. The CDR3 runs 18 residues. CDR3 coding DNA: TGCGCCAGCAGCCAAGACCGGACTAGCGGGCACCCTCTCTACGAGCAGTACTTC. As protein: CASSQDRTSGHPLYEQYF.

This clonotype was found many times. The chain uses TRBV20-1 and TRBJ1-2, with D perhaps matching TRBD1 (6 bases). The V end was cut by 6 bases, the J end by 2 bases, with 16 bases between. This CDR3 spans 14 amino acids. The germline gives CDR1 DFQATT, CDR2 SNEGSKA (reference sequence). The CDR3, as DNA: TGCAGTGCATCCGGCCGACAGGCAAACTATGGCTACACCTTC. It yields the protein CSASGRQANYGYTF.

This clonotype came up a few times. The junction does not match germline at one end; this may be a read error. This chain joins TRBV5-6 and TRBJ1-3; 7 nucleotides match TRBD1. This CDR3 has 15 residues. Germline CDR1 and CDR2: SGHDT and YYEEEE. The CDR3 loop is CASSSVPGTAQPLNF. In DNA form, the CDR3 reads TGTGCCAGCAGCTCGGTCCCCGGGACAGCCCAACCACTCAATTTT. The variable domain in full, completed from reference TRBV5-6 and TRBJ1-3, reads DAGVTQSPTHLIKTRGQQVTLRCSPKSGHDTVSWYQQALGQGPQFIFQYYEEEERQRGNFPDRFSGHQFPNYSSELNVNALLLGDSALYLCASSSVPGTAQPLNFGEGSWLTVV.

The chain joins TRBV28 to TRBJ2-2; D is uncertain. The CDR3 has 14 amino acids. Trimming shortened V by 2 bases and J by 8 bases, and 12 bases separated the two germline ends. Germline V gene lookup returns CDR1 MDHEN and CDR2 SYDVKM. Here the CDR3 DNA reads TGTGCCAGCAGTTTAGCCCGATTTGAAGGGGAGCTGTTTTTT. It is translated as CASSLARFEGELFF.

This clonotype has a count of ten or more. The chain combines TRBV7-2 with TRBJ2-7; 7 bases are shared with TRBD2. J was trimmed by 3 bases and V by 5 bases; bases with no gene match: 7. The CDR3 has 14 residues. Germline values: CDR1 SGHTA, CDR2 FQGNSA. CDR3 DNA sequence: TGTGCCAGCAGCCGACGGGAGGATCGCTACGAGCAGTACTTC. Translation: CASSRREDRYEQYF. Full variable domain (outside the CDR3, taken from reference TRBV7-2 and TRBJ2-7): GAGVSQSPSNKVTEKGKDVELRCDPISGHTALYWYRQSLGQGLEFLIYFQGNSAPDKSGLPSDRFSAERTGGSVSTLTIQRTQQEDSAVYLCASSRREDRYEQYFGPGTRLTVT.

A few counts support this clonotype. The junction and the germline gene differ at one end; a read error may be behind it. The CDR3 region has the DNA TGTGCCAGCAGTTACTCCTGGACAGCCGAAAACATTCAGTACTTC. Its protein product is CASSYSWTAENIQYF. V is TRBV6-5 and J is TRBJ2-4, with D perhaps matching TRBD1 (6 bases). The V gene's germline CDR1 is MNHEY and CDR2 SVGAGI. The CDR3 has 15 residues.

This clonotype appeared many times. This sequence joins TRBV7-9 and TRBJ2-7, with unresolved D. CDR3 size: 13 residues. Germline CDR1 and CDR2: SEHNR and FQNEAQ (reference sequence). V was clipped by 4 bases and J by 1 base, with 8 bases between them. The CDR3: CASSSPFSYEQYF. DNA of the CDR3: TGTGCCAGCAGCTCGCCATTTTCCTACGAGCAGTACTTC. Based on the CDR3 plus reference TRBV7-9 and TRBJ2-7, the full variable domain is DTGVSQNPRHKITKRGQNVTFRCDPISEHNRLYWYRQTLGQGPEFLTYFQNEAQLEKSRLLSDRFSAERPKGSFSTLEIQRTEQGDSAMYLCASSSPFSYEQYFGPGTRLTVT.

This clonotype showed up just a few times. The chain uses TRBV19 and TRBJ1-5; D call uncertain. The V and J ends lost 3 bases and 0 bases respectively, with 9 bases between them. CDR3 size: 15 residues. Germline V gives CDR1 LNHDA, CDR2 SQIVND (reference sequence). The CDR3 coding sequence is TGTGCCAGTAGTATTAGCAGAGATAGCAATCAGCCCCAGCATTTT. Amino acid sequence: CASSISRDSNQPQHF.

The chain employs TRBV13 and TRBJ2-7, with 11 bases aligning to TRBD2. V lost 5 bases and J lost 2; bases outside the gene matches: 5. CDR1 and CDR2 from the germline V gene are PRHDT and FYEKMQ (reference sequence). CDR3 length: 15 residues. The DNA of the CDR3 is TGTGCCAGCAGCGAGACTAGCGGGAACGCCTACGAGCAGTACTTC. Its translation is CASSETSGNAYEQYF.

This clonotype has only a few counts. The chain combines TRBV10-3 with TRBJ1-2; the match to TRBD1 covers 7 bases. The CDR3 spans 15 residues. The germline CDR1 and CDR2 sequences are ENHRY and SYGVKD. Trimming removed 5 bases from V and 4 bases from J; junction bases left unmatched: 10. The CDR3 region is CAISSQGGASYGYTF. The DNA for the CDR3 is TGTGCCATCAGTTCGCAGGGGGGGGCATCCTATGGCTACACCTTC.

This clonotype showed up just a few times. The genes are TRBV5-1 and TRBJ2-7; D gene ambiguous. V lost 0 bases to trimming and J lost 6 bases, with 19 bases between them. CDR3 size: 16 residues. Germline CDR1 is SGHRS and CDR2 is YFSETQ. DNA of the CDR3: TGCGCCAGCAGCTTGGCTGGGGTCCACGCCTTGTCCGAGCAGTACTTC. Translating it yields CASSLAGVHALSEQYF.

For the CDR3, the DNA is TGTGCCTGGAGGGGGGACCGGACCTACGAGCAGTACTTC. Residues: CAWRGDRTYEQYF. The chain has TRBV30 and TRBJ2-7; the D call may be TRBD1 or TRBD2 (5 bases each). V was trimmed by 3 bases and J by 2 bases, leaving 11 bases between them. CDR3 length equals 13 residues. CDR1 and CDR2 from the germline V gene are GTSNPN and SVGIG (reference sequence).

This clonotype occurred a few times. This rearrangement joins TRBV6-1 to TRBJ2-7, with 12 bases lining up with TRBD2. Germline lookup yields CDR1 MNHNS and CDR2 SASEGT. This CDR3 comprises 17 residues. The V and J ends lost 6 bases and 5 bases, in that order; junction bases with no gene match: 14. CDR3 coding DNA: TGTGCCAGCAGGGACACGACCTCAACTAGCGGGAGGAACGAGCAGTACTTC. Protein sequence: CASRDTTSTSGRNEQYF.

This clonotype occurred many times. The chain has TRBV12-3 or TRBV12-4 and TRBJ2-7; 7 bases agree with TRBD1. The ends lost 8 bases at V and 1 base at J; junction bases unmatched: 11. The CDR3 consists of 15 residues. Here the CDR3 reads CASRTNRGPSYEQYF. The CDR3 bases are TGTGCCAGCCGTACTAATAGGGGGCCGTCCTACGAGCAGTACTTC.

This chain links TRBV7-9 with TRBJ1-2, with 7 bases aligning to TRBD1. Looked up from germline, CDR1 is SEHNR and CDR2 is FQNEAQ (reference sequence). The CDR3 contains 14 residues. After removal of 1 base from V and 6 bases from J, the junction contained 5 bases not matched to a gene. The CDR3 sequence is CASSLVEQGNGYTF. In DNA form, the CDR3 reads TGTGCCAGCAGCTTAGTAGAACAGGGGAATGGCTACACCTTC. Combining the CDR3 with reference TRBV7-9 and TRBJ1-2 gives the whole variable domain DTGVSQNPRHKITKRGQNVTFRCDPISEHNRLYWYRQTLGQGPEFLTYFQNEAQLEKSRLLSDRFSAERPKGSFSTLEIQRTEQGDSAMYLCASSLVEQGNGYTFGSGTRLTVV.

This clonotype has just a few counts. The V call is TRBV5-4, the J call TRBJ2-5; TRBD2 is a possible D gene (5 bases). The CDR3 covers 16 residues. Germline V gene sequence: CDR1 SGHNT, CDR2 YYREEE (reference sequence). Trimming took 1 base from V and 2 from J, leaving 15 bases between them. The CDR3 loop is CASSLYGLEKQETQYF. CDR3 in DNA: TGTGCCAGCAGCTTGTACGGACTCGAGAAACAAGAGACCCAGTACTTC.

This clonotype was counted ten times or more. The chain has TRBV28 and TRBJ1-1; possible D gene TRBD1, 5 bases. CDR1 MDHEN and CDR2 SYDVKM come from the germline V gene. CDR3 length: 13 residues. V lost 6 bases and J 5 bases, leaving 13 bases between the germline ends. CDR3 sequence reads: CASRDNGGTEAFF. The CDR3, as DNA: TGTGCCAGCAGGGATAATGGGGGGACTGAAGCTTTCTTT.

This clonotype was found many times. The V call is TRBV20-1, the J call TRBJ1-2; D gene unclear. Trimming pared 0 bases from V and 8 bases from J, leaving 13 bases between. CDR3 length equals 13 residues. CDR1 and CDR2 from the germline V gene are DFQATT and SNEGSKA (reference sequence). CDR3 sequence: CSARERIGWGYTF. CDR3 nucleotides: TGCAGTGCTAGAGAGAGAATAGGCTGGGGCTACACCTTC.